The sequence of this T cell receptor (beta chain) was determined in a study of T cells in Graves' hyperthyroidism and ophthalmopathy. TCR beta CDR3 region amplification was performed from RNA transcripts. Primed by the HTBI set, a first-round RT-PCR was run on the TCR CDR3. MiXCR, run by TCRdb on the multiplex PCR reads, gives a single entry per CDR3 protein. The data hold approximately 630,000 distinct CDR3 sequences, with around 15% observed a single time. In this sample, this clonotype turned up a few times. The CDR3 has 14 amino acids. CDR1 and CDR2 from the germline V gene are PRHDT and FYEKMQ (reference sequence). V gave up 4 bases and J gave up 5 bases, with 13 bases separating them.

The clonotype originates from a woman aged 30 to 39 with Graves' hyperthyroidism. Input material: blood. The V call is TRBV13, the J call TRBJ2-3; D is ambiguous. The CDR3 sequence is CASSSFDFGDTQYF. Here the CDR3 DNA reads TGTGCCAGCAGCTCCTTCGATTTTGGAGATACGCAGTATTTT.